Each of the 2 T cell receptor beta chains below was sequenced from the same sample in a study of prognosis after radiotherapy for stage I lung cancer. Genomic DNA provided the template from which TCR beta CDR3 was amplified by two-round multiplex PCR. First-round PCR amplification was performed with primers specific to each TRBV and TRBJ gene. Using its own MiXCR run on the multiplex PCR reads, TCRdb lists one record per CDR3 protein. The table includes roughly 24,000 distinct CDR3 sequences, around 38% detected once. The specimen comprised PBMCs, sampled before or after stereotactic body radiation therapy (not recorded which). The receptors shown here come from a donor older than 45 with non-small cell lung cancer.

This clonotype occurred many times. V is TRBV19 and J is TRBJ2-3; 9 bases map to TRBD2. J was trimmed by 3 bases and V by 3 bases; bases with no gene match: 4. The CDR3 is 15 amino acids. Germline CDR1 and CDR2: LNHDA and SQIVND (reference sequence). This CDR3 reads CASSMLAGTTDTQYF. The CDR3 DNA reads TGTGCCAGTAGTATGCTAGCGGGAACAACAGATACGCAGTATTTT.

The rearrangement links TRBV10-3 to TRBJ1-3; no clear D gene. This CDR3 is built from 12 residues. The V and J ends lost 6 bases and 3 bases respectively, with 6 bases between them. The germline V gene has CDR1 ENHRY and CDR2 SYGVKD. CDR3 in amino acids: CAISHSGNTIYF. The CDR3, as DNA: TGTGCCATCAGCCACAGTGGAAACACCATATATTTT.